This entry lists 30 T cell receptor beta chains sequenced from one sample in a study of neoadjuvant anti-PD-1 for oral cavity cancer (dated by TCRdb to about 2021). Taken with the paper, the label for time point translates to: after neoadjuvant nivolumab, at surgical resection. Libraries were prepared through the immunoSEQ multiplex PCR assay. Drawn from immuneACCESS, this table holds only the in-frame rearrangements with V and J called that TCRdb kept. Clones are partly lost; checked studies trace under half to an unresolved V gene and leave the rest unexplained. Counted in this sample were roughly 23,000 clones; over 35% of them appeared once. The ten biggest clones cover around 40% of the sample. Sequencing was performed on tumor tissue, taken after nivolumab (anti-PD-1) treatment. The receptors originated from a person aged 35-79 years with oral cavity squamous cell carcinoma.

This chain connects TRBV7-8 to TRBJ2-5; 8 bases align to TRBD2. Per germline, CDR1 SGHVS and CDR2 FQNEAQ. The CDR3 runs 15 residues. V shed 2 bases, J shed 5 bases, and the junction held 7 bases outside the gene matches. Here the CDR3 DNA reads TGTGCCAGCAGCTTAACAAGCGGGGGCGGCGAGACCCAGTACTTC. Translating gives CASSLTSGGGETQYF.

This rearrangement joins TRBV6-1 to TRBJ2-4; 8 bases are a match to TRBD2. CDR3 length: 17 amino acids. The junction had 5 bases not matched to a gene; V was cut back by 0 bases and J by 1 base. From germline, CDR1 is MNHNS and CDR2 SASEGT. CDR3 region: CASSEAAGETAKNIQYF. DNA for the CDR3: TGTGCCAGCAGTGAAGCAGCGGGGGAGACGGCCAAAAACATTCAGTACTTC.

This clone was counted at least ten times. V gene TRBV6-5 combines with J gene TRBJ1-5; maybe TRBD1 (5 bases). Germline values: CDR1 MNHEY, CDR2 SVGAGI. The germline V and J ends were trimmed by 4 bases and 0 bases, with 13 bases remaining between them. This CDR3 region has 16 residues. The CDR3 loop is CASSFKGPYSNQPQHF. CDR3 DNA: TGTGCCAGCAGTTTCAAGGGGCCCTATAGCAATCAGCCCCAGCATTTT.

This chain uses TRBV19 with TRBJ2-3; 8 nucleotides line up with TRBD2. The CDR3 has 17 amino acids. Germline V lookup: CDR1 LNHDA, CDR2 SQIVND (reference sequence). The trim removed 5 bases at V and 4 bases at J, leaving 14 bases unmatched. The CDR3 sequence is CASSLPPGLGVSDTQYF. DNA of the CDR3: TGTGCCAGTAGTCTACCACCGGGACTAGGGGTCTCAGATACGCAGTATTTT.

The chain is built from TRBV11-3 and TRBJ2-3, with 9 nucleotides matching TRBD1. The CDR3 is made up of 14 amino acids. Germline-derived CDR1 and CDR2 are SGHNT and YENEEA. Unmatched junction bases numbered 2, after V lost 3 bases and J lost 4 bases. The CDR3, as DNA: TGTGCCAGCAGCTTGGGACAGGGAGCAGATACGCAGTATTTT. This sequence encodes CASSLGQGADTQYF.

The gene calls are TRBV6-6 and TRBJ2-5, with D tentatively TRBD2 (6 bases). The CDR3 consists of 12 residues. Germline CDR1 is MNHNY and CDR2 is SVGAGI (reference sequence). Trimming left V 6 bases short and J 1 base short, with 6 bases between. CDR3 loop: CASRGLQETQYF. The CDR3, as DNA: TGTGCCAGCAGGGGACTCCAAGAGACCCAGTACTTC.

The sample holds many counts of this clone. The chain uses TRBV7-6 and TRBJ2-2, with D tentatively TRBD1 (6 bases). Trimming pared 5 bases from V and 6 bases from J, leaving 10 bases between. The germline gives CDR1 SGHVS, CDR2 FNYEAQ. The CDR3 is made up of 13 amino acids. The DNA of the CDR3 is TGTGCCAGCAGCCCAAGGACAGCCGGGGAGCTGTTTTTT. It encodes CASSPRTAGELFF.

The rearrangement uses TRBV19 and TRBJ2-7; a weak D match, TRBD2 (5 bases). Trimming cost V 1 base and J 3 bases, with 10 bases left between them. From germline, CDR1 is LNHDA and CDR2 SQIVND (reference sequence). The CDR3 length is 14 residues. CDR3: CASSIAGFFYEQYF. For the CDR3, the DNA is TGTGCCAGTAGTATAGCGGGGTTCTTCTACGAGCAGTACTTC.

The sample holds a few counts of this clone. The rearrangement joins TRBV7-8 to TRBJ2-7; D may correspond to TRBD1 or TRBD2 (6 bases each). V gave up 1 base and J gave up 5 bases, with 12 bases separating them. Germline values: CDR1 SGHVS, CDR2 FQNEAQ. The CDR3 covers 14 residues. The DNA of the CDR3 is TGTGCCAGCAGCTTAGGGGGGGCGATGGACGAGCAGTACTTC. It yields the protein CASSLGGAMDEQYF.

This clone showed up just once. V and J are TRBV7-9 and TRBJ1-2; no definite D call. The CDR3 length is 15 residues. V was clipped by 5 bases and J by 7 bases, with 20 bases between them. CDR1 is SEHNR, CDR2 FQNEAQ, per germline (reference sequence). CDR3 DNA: TGTGCCAGCAGCCAAGTCGAAGGTGGGGTGGGTGGCTACACCTTC. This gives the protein CASSQVEGGVGGYTF.

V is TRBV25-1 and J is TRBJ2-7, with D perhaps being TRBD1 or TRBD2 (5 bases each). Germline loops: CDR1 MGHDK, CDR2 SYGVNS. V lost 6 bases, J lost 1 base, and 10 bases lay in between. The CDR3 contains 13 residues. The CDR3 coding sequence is TGTGCCAGCAGGCCTGGGGGTTCCTACGAGCAGTACTTC. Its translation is CASRPGGSYEQYF.

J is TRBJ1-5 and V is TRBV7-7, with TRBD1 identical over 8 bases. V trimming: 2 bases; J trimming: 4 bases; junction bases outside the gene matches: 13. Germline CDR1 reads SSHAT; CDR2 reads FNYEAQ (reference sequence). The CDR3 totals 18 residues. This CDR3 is CASSLMSETGETNQPQHF. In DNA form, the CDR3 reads TGTGCCAGCAGCTTAATGTCCGAGACAGGGGAGACTAATCAGCCCCAGCATTTT. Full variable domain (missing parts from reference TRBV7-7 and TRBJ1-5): GAGVSQSPRYKVTKRGQDVTLRCDPISSHATLYWYQQALGQGPEFLTYFNYEAQPDKSGLPSDRFSAERPEGSISTLTIQRTEQRDSAMYRCASSLMSETGETNQPQHFGDGTRLSIL.

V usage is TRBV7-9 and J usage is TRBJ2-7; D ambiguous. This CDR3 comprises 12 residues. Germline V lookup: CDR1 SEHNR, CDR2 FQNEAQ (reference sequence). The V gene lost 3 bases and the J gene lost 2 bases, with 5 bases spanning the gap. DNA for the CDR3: TGTGCCAGCAGCTTCAACACCTACGAGCAGTACTTC. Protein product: CASSFNTYEQYF.

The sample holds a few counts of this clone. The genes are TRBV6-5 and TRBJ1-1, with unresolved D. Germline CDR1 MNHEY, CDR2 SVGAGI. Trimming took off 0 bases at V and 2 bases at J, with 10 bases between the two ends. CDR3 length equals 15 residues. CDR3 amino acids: CASSYSHPSNTEAFF. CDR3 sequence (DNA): TGTGCCAGCAGTTACTCCCACCCCTCAAACACTGAAGCTTTCTTT.

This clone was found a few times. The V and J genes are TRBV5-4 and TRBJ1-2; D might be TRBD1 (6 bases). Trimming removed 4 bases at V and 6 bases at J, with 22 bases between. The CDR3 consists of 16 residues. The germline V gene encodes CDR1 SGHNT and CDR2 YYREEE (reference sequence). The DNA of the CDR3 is TGTGCCAGCAGCCGGTCCCTCGGGACAATTAAGAATGGCTACACCTTC. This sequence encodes CASSRSLGTIKNGYTF.

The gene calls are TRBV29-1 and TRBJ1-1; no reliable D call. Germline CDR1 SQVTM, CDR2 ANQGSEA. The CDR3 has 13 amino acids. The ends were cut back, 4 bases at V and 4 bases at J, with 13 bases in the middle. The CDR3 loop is CSVGVGGSTEAFF. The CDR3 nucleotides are TGCAGCGTTGGGGTGGGAGGGAGCACTGAAGCTTTCTTT. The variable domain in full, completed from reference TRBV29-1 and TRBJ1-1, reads SAVISQKPSRDICQRGTSLTIQCQVDSQVTMMFWYRQQPGQSLTLIATANQGSEATYESGFVIDKFPISRPNLTFSTLTVSNMSPEDSSIYLCSVGVGGSTEAFFGQGTRLTVV.

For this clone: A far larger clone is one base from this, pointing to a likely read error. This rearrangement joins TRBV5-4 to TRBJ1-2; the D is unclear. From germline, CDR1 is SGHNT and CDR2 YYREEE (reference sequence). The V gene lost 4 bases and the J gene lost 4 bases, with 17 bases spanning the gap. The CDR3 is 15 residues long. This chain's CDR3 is CASSLSLGSGYGYTF. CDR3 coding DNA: TGTGCCAGCAGCCTCAGTTTGGGTTCCGGCTATGGCTACACCTTC.

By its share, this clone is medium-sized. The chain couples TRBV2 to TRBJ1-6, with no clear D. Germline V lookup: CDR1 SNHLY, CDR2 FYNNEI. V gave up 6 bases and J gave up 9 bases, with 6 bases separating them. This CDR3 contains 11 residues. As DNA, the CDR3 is TGTGCCAGCAGGGAGGGTTCACCCCTCCACTTT. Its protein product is CASREGSPLHF.

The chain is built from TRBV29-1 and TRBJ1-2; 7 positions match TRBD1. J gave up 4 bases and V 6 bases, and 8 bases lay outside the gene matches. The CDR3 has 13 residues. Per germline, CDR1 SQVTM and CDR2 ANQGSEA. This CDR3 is CSVHRGPVYGYTF. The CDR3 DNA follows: TGCAGCGTCCACAGGGGACCCGTCTATGGCTACACCTTC.

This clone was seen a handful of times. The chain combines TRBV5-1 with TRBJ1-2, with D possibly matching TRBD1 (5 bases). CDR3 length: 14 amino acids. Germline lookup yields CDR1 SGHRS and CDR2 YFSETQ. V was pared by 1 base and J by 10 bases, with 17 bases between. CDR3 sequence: CASSLNQGEQPYTF. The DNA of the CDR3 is TGCGCCAGCAGCTTGAACCAGGGAGAGCAACCCTACACCTTC.

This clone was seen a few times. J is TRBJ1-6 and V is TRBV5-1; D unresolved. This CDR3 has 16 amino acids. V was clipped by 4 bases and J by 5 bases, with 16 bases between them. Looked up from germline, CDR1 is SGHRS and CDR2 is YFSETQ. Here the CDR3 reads CASSPPGPGNNSPLHF. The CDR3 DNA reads TGCGCCAGCAGCCCCCCGGGTCCTGGAAATAATTCACCCCTCCACTTT.

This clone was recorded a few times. CDR3 DNA sequence: TGTGCCAGCAGCTTAGCGCCGACAGGGAATCCCACAGATACGCAGTATTTT. Translation gives CASSLAPTGNPTDTQYF. The genes are TRBV7-6 and TRBJ2-3; TRBD1 matches 7 bases. This CDR3 contains 17 residues. J was trimmed by 2 bases and V by 0 bases; bases with no gene match: 8. Germline assignment: CDR1 SGHVS and CDR2 FNYEAQ. Using reference TRBV7-6 and TRBJ2-3 for the parts outside the CDR3, the full variable domain is GAGVSQSPRYKVTKRGQDVALRCDPISGHVSLYWYRQALGQGPEFLTYFNYEAQQDKSGLPNDRFSAERPEGSISTLTIQRTEQRDSAMYRCASSLAPTGNPTDTQYFGPGTRLTVL.

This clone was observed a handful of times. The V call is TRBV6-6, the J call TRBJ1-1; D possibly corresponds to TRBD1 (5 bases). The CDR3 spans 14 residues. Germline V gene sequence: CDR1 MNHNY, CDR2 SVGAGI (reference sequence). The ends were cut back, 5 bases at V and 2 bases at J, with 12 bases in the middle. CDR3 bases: TGTGCCAGCAGTCCAGGGTACACCAACACTGAAGCTTTCTTT. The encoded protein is CASSPGYTNTEAFF.

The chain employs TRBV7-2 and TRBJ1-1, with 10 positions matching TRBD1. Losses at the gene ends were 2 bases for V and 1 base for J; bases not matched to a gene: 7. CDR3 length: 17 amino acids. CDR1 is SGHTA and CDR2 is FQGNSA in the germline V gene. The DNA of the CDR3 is TGTGCCAGCAGCTTAATTGGTGGGACAGGGGCGAACACTGAAGCTTTCTTT. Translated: CASSLIGGTGANTEAFF.

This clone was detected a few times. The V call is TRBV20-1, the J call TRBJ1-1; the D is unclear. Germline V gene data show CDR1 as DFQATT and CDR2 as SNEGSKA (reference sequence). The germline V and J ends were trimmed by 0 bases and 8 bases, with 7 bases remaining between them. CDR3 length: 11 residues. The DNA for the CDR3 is TGCAGTGCTAGAGATAATCCGGAAGCTTTCTTT. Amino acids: CSARDNPEAFF.

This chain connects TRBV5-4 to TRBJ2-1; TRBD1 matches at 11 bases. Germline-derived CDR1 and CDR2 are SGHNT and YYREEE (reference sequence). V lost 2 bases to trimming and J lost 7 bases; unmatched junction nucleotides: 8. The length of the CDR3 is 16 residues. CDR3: CASSLAGTGGRNEQFF. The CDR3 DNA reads TGTGCCAGCAGCTTAGCCGGGACAGGGGGTCGGAATGAGCAGTTCTTC.

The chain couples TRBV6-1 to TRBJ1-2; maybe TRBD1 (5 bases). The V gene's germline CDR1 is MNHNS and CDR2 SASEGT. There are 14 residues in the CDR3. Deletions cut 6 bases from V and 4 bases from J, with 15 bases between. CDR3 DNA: TGTGCCAGCAGCCCGAGGGGAGGGATCTATGGCTACACCTTC. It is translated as CASSPRGGIYGYTF.

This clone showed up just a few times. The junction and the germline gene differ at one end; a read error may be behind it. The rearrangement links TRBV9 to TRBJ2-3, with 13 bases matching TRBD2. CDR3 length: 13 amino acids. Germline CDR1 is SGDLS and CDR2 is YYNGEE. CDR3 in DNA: TGTGCCAGCAGCCCGGGCACTAGCGGGGGGGATTGTTTT. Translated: CASSPGTSGGDCF.

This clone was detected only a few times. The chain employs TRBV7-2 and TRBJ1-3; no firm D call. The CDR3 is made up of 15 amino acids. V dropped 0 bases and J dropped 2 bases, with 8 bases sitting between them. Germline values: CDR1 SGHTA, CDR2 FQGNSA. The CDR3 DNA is TGTGCCAGCAGCTTAGCAGGTGGTACTGGAAACACCATATATTTT. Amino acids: CASSLAGGTGNTIYF.

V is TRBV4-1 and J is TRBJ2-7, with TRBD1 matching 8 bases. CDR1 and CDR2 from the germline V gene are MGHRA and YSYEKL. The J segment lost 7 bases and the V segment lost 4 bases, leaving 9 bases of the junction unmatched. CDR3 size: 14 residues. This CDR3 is CASSRQTGDDEQYF. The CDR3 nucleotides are TGCGCCAGCAGCCGCCAGACAGGGGACGATGAGCAGTACTTC.